Described below is a single T cell receptor (beta chain) sequence and its context. These data belong to a study of cytomegalovirus exposure and HLA in healthy donors. This CDR3 spans 11 amino acids. CDR1 and CDR2 (germline): SGHTS, YDEGEE. The V and J ends lost 6 bases and 3 bases respectively, with 6 bases between them. Researchers ran the PCR with 60 Vbeta and 13 Jbeta primers. The assay was immunoSEQ multiplex PCR, and TCRdb's table has in-frame clones only and misses some. The sample shows approximately 200,000 clones, less than 85% of them seen only once. The sequenced material came from PBMCs. The rearrangement joins TRBV5-8 to TRBJ1-2; D ambiguous. This receptor was identified in a man aged 25 to 45 in good health and CMV-seropositive. In DNA form, the CDR3 reads TGTGCCAGCAAGAGGGACTATGGCTACACCTTC. Encoded protein: CASKRDYGYTF.